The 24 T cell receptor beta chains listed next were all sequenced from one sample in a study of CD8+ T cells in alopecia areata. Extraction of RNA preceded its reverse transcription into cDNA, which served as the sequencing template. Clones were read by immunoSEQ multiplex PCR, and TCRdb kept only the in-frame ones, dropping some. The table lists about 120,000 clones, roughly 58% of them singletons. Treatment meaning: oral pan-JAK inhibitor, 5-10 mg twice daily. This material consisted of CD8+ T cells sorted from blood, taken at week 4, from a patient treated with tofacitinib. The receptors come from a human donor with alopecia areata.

The CDR3 bases are TGTGCCTGGGTCGCAGTGGGAGGAGACTATGGCTACACCTTC. The encoded protein is CAWVAVGGDYGYTF. V and J are TRBV30 and TRBJ1-2, with D unclear. This CDR3 region has 14 residues. CDR1 and CDR2 (germline): GTSNPN, SVGIG (reference sequence). The V and J ends lost 5 bases and 3 bases respectively, with 16 bases between them.

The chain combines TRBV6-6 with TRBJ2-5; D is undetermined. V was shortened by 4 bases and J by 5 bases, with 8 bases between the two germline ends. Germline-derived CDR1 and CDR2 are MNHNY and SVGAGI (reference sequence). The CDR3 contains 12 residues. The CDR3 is CASSSAGETQYF. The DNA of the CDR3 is TGTGCCAGCAGTTCCGCTGGGGAGACCCAGTACTTC.

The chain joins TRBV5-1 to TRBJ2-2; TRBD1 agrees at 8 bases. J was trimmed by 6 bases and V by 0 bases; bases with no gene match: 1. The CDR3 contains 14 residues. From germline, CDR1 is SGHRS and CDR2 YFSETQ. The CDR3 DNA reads TGCGCCAGCAGCTTGGCAGGGGGCCCCGGGGAGCTGTTTTTT. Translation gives CASSLAGGPGELFF.

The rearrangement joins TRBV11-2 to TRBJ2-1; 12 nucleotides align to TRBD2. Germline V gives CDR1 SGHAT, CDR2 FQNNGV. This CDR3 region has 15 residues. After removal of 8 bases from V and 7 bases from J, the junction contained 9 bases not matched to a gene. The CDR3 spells CASSPLAGGLNEQFF. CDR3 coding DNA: TGTGCCAGCTCACCTCTAGCGGGGGGGCTTAATGAGCAGTTCTTC.

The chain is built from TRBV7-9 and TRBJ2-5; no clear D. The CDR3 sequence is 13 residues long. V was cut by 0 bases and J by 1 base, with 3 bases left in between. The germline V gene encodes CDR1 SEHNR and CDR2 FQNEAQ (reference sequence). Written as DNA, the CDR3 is TGTGCCAGCAGCTTAGCGTTCCAAGAGACCCAGTACTTC. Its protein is CASSLAFQETQYF. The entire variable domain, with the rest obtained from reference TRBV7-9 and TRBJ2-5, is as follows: DTGVSQNPRHKITKRGQNVTFRCDPISEHNRLYWYRQTLGQGPEFLTYFQNEAQLEKSRLLSDRFSAERPKGSFSTLEIQRTEQGDSAMYLCASSLAFQETQYFGPGTRLLVL.

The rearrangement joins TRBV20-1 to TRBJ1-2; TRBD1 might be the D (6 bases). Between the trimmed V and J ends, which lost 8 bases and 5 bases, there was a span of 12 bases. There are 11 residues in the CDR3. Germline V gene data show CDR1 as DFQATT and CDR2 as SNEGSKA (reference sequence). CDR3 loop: CSLDSLYGYTF. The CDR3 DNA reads TGCAGTCTGGACAGCCTATATGGCTACACCTTC.

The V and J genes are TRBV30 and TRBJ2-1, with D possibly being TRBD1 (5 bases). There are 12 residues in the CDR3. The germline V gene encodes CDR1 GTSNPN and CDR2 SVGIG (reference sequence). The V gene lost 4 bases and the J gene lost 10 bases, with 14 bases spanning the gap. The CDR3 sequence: CAWTVGVDEQFF. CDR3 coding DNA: TGTGCCTGGACCGTAGGGGTCGACGAGCAGTTCTTC.

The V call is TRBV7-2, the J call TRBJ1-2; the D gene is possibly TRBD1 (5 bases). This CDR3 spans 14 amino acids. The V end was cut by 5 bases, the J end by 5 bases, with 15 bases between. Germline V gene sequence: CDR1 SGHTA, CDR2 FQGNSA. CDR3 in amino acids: CASSPSPGGYGYTF. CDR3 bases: TGTGCCAGCAGCCCCAGCCCGGGGGGTTATGGCTACACCTTC. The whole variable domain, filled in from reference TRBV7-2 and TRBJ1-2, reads GAGVSQSPSNKVTEKGKDVELRCDPISGHTALYWYRQSLGQGLEFLIYFQGNSAPDKSGLPSDRFSAERTGGSVSTLTIQRTQQEDSAVYLCASSPSPGGYGYTFGSGTRLTVV.

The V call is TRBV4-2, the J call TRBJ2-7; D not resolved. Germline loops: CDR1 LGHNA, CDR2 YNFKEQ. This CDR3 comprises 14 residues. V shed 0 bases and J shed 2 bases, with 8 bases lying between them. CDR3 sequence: CASSQEHGTYEQYF. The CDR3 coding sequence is TGTGCCAGCAGCCAAGAACACGGTACCTACGAGCAGTACTTC.

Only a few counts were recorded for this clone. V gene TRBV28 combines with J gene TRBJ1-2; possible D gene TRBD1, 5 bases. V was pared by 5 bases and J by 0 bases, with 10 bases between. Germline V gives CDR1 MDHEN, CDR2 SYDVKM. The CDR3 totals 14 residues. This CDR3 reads CASSLRGTNYGYTF. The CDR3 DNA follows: TGTGCCAGCAGTCTAAGGGGAACTAACTATGGCTACACCTTC.

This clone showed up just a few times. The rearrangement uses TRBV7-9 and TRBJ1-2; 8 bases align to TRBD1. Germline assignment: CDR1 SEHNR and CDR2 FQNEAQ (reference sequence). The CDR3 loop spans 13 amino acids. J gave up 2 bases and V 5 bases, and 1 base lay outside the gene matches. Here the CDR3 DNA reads TGTGCCAGCAGCAGGACAGGGAACTATGGCTACACCTTC. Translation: CASSRTGNYGYTF.

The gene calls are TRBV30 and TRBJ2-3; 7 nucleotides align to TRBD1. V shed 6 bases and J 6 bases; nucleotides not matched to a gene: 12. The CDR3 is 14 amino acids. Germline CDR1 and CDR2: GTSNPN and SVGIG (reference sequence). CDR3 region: CACAPPDRKDTQYF. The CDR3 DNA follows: TGTGCCTGTGCTCCCCCGGACAGGAAGGATACGCAGTATTTT.

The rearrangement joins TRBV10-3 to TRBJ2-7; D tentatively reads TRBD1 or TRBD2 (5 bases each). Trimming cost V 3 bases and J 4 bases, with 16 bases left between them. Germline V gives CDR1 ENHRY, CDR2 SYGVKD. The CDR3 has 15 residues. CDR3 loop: CAISDVPRDLYEQYF. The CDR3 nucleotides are TGTGCCATCAGTGATGTACCCAGGGACCTTTACGAGCAGTACTTC.

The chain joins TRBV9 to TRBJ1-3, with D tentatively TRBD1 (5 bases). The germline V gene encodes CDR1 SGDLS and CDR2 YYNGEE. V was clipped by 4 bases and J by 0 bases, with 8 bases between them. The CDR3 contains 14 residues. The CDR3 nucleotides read TGTGCCAGCAGCCCCGGGACCTCTGGAAACACCATATATTTT. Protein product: CASSPGTSGNTIYF.

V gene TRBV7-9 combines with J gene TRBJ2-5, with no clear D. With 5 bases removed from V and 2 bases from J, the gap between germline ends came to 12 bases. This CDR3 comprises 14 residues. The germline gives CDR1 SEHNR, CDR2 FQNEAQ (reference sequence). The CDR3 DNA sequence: TGTGCCAGCAGCGGAGTCAGGTTACAAGAGACCCAGTACTTC. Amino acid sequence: CASSGVRLQETQYF.

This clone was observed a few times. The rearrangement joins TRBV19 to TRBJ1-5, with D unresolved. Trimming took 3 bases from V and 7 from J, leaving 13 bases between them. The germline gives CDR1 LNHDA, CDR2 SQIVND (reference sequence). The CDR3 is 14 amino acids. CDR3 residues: CASSIPQLGQPQHF. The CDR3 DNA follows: TGTGCCAGTAGTATCCCACAGCTAGGACAGCCCCAGCATTTT. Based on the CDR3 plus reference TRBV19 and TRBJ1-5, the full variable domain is DGGITQSPKYLFRKEGQNVTLSCEQNLNHDAMYWYRQDPGQGLRLIYYSQIVNDFQKGDIAEGYSVSREKKESFPLTVTSAQKNPTAFYLCASSIPQLGQPQHFGDGTRLSIL.

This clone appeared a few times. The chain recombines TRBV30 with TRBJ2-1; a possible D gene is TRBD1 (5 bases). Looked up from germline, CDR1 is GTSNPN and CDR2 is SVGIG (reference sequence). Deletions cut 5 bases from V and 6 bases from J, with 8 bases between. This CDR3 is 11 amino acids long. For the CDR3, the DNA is TGTGCCTGGGGGGCGAGCAATGAGCAGTTCTTC. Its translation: CAWGASNEQFF.

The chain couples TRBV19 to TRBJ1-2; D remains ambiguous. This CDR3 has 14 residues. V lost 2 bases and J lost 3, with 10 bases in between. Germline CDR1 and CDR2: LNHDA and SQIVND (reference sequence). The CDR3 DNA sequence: TGTGCCAGTAGTATAACCGGCAGCTACTATGGCTACACCTTC. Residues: CASSITGSYYGYTF.

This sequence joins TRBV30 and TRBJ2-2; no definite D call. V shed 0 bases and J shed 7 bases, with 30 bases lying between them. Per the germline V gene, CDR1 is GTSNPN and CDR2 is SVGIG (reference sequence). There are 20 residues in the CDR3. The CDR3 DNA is TGTGCCTGGAGTGTTGTTGGGCCAGATTACTCCCCAAAGAACGGCGGGGAGCTGTTTTTT. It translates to CAWSVVGPDYSPKNGGELFF.

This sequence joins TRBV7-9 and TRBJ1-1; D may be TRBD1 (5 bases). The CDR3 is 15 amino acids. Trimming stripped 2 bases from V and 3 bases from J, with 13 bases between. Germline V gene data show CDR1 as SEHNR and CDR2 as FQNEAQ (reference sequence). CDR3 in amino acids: CASSLLEGGDTEAFF. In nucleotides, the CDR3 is TGTGCCAGCAGCTTATTAGAAGGAGGGGACACTGAAGCTTTCTTT. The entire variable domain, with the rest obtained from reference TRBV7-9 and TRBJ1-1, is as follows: DTGVSQNPRHKITKRGQNVTFRCDPISEHNRLYWYRQTLGQGPEFLTYFQNEAQLEKSRLLSDRFSAERPKGSFSTLEIQRTEQGDSAMYLCASSLLEGGDTEAFFGQGTRLTVV.

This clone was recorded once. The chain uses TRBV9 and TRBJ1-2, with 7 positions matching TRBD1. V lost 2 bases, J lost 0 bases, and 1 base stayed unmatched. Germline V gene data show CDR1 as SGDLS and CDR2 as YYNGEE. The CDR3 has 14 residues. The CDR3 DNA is TGTGCCAGCAGCGTCGGACAGGCTAACTATGGCTACACCTTC. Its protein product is CASSVGQANYGYTF.

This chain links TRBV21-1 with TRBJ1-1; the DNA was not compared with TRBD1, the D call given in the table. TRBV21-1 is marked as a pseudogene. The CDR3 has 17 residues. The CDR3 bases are TGTGCCAGCAGTCGAGGCCCAGGGGTCAGGACGGACACTGAAGCTTTCTTT. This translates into CASSRGPGVRTDTEAFF.

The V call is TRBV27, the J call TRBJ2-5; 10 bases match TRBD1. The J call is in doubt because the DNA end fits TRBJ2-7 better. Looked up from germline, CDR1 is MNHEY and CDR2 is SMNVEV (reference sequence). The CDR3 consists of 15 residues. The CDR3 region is CASSYTGTGDYEQYF. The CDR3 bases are TGTGCCAGCAGTTACACCGGGACAGGGGACTACGAGCAGTACTTC.

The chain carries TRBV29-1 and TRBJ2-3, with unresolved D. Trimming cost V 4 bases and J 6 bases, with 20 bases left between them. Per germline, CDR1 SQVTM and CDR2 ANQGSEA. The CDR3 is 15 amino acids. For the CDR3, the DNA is TGCAGCGTTGTAGGGTACAGCATCGACCGGGATACGCAGTATTTT. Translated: CSVVGYSIDRDTQYF.